This TCR beta chain came from a study of blood T cell repertoires in COVID-19. Study information: The United States, Italy and Spain were the sources of the acute and convalescent COVID-19 samples. PBMCs, B-cell-depleted T cells, or T cells provided the cDNA or gDNA that made up the material.

Germline CDR1 SEHNR, CDR2 FQNEAQ (reference sequence). This CDR3 contains 14 residues. V dropped 2 bases and J dropped 12; count of bases not matched to a gene: 8. Per the original methods: Estimated nucleated cell counts came from reference gene primer amplification. Assay: immunoSEQ multiplex PCR; the TCRdb copy retains only in-frame clones and omits some. For V, J and clone size, that table is used; D and trimming come from the DNA. The repertoire consists of 90,000 to 120,000 clones, with approximately 80% occurring once and the leading ten covering 4.3%. This clonotype was obtained from a man aged 70-80 years with acute or convalescent COVID-19. Sequencing was carried out using peripheral blood. The chain joins TRBV7-9 to TRBJ2-1; 9 bases are shared with TRBD1. The CDR3 sequence: CASSLQQGAVGQFF. The CDR3 DNA reads TGTGCCAGCAGCTTACAACAGGGGGCGGTTGGGCAGTTCTTC.